The rows below give T cell receptor beta chains drawn from one sample of a study of blood T cell repertoires in COVID-19. Assay used: immunoSEQ multiplex PCR; TCRdb lists only in-frame clones, some missing. The top ten clones hold more than 0.95% of a sample with over 350,000 clones, roughly 91% of them seen once. The sequenced sample was PBMCs or T cells enriched from blood (not recorded which). The receptors here all came from a woman aged 18-35 years who had recovered from COVID-19. Each CDR3 is given with its conserved first and last residue. Each record gives: D gene, J gene, V gene, clone size, CDR3 protein, CDR3 DNA. The D gene is left open where the match is weak. Clone size is shown for a subset of rows, as once, few, many or a class of expanded clone.

D gene: -; J gene: TRBJ1-1; V gene: TRBV9; clone size: few; CDR3 protein: CASSAEVATEAFF; CDR3 DNA: TGTGCCAGCAGCGCTGAGGTGGCCACTGAAGCTTTCTTT
D gene: TRBD2; J gene: TRBJ2-1; V gene: TRBV6-6; clone size: -; CDR3 protein: CASSPYPPSGSYNEQFF; CDR3 DNA: TGTGCCAGCAGTCCATACCCTCCTAGCGGCTCCTACAATGAGCAGTTCTTC
D gene: -; J gene: TRBJ1-2; V gene: TRBV5-8; clone size: -; CDR3 protein: CASSLLHRDYGYTF; CDR3 DNA: TGTGCCAGCAGCTTGCTGCACAGAGACTATGGCTACACCTTC
D gene: -; J gene: TRBJ1-1; V gene: TRBV5-1; clone size: -; CDR3 protein: CASSLNWGVTEAFF; CDR3 DNA: TGCGCCAGCAGCTTGAACTGGGGAGTAACTGAAGCTTTCTTT
D gene: -; J gene: TRBJ2-3; V gene: TRBV30; clone size: -; CDR3 protein: CAWAGSGTDTQYF; CDR3 DNA: TGTGCCTGGGCAGGATCGGGCACAGATACGCAGTATTTT
D gene: -; J gene: TRBJ2-7; V gene: TRBV29-1; clone size: -; CDR3 protein: CSVVSRTVGHAEQYF; CDR3 DNA: TGCAGCGTTGTAAGTAGGACAGTCGGGCATGCCGAGCAGTACTTC
D gene: -; J gene: TRBJ1-5; V gene: TRBV15; clone size: -; CDR3 protein: CATSLGPREPQHF; CDR3 DNA: TGTGCCACCAGCTTGGGGCCTAGGGAGCCCCAGCATTTT
D gene: TRBD1; J gene: TRBJ1-1; V gene: TRBV30; clone size: -; CDR3 protein: CAWETGANTEAFF; CDR3 DNA: TGTGCCTGGGAAACAGGGGCGAACACTGAAGCTTTCTTT
D gene: TRBD1; J gene: TRBJ1-4; V gene: TRBV7-9; clone size: once; CDR3 protein: CASSLQTGINEKLFF; CDR3 DNA: TGTGCCAGCAGCCTACAGACAGGGATAAATGAAAAACTGTTTTTT
D gene: TRBD1; J gene: TRBJ1-1; V gene: TRBV5-1; clone size: -; CDR3 protein: CASSWGGLGTGGAGTEAFF; CDR3 DNA: TGCGCCAGCAGCTGGGGCGGTTTGGGGACAGGGGGCGCCGGAACTGAAGCTTTCTTT
D gene: -; J gene: TRBJ2-2; V gene: TRBV23-1; clone size: few; CDR3 protein: CASSQAGRAASTGELFF; CDR3 DNA: TGCGCCAGCAGTCAGGCAGGGCGCGCGGCCTCCACCGGGGAGCTGTTTTTT
D gene: TRBD1; J gene: TRBJ2-1; V gene: TRBV6-2/TRBV6-3; clone size: -; CDR3 protein: CASSSSGQDPPYNEQFF; CDR3 DNA: TGTGCCAGCAGTTCGTCGGGACAGGACCCCCCCTACAATGAGCAGTTCTTC
D gene: -; J gene: TRBJ1-3; V gene: TRBV10-3; clone size: -; CDR3 protein: CAISESGRSTSGNTIYF; CDR3 DNA: TGTGCCATCAGTGAGTCCGGTCGTTCTACCTCTGGAAACACCATATATTTT
D gene: TRBD1; J gene: TRBJ1-2; V gene: TRBV5-1; clone size: -; CDR3 protein: CASSPRDRGRGYTF; CDR3 DNA: TGCGCCAGCAGCCCCCGGGACAGGGGGCGCGGCTACACCTTC
D gene: -; J gene: TRBJ2-7; V gene: TRBV6-5; clone size: -; CDR3 protein: CASSYGVSSDYEQYF; CDR3 DNA: TGTGCCAGCAGTTACGGAGTCTCCTCGGACTACGAGCAGTACTTC
D gene: -; J gene: TRBJ2-1; V gene: TRBV14; clone size: -; CDR3 protein: CASSQDLESNEQFF; CDR3 DNA: TGTGCCAGCAGCCAAGATCTTGAGTCCAATGAGCAGTTCTTC
D gene: -; J gene: TRBJ1-5; V gene: TRBV13; clone size: once; CDR3 protein: CASSLIGSQPQHF; CDR3 DNA: TGTGCCAGCAGCTTAATTGGGAGTCAGCCCCAGCATTTT
D gene: TRBD1; J gene: TRBJ1-3; V gene: TRBV5-1; clone size: -; CDR3 protein: CASSITGVSAGNTIYF; CDR3 DNA: TGCGCCAGCAGCATCACAGGGGTTTCGGCTGGAAACACCATATATTTT
D gene: TRBD2; J gene: TRBJ2-3; V gene: TRBV2; clone size: -; CDR3 protein: CASSVMGPPGPSGGHFQSDTQYF; CDR3 DNA: TGTGCCAGCAGTGTCATGGGGCCCCCCGGGCCTAGCGGGGGCCACTTCCAATCAGATACGCAGTATTTT
D gene: -; J gene: TRBJ1-2; V gene: TRBV27; clone size: -; CDR3 protein: CASSLTGRGSGYTF; CDR3 DNA: TGTGCCAGCAGTTTAACAGGGAGAGGAAGTGGCTACACCTTC
D gene: TRBD2; J gene: TRBJ2-1; V gene: TRBV3-1/TRBV3-2; clone size: -; CDR3 protein: CASSQELAGGWDYNEQFF; CDR3 DNA: TGTGCCAGCAGCCAAGAACTAGCGGGGGGGTGGGACTACAATGAGCAGTTCTTC
D gene: TRBD1; J gene: TRBJ1-2; V gene: TRBV3-1/TRBV3-2; clone size: -; CDR3 protein: CASSQGRGTANYGYTF; CDR3 DNA: TGTGCCAGCAGCCAAGGCAGGGGGACCGCTAACTATGGCTACACCTTC
D gene: TRBD2; J gene: TRBJ2-1; V gene: TRBV28; clone size: few; CDR3 protein: CASTGLAVDNEQFF; CDR3 DNA: TGTGCCAGTACGGGACTAGCGGTAGACAATGAGCAGTTCTTC
D gene: -; J gene: TRBJ1-1; V gene: TRBV6-1; clone size: -; CDR3 protein: CASSEAPSEAFF; CDR3 DNA: TGTGCCAGCAGTGAAGCCCCTAGCGAAGCTTTCTTT
D gene: -; J gene: TRBJ2-7; V gene: TRBV3-1/TRBV3-2; clone size: -; CDR3 protein: CASSQAAGANYEQYF; CDR3 DNA: TGTGCCAGCAGCCAAGCGGCGGGGGCTAACTACGAGCAGTACTTC
D gene: -; J gene: TRBJ1-3; V gene: TRBV30; clone size: -; CDR3 protein: CAWATGTGENTIYF; CDR3 DNA: TGTGCCTGGGCAACAGGGACCGGTGAAAACACCATATATTTT
D gene: TRBD1; J gene: TRBJ1-1; V gene: TRBV25-1; clone size: -; CDR3 protein: CASSERRTGVRTEAFF; CDR3 DNA: TGTGCCAGCAGTGAAAGACGGACAGGGGTTCGGACTGAAGCTTTCTTT
D gene: -; J gene: TRBJ1-1; V gene: TRBV7-8; clone size: few; CDR3 protein: CASTTMGGGTEAFF; CDR3 DNA: TGTGCCAGCACGACCATGGGCGGGGGCACTGAAGCTTTCTTT
D gene: TRBD1; J gene: TRBJ1-5; V gene: TRBV19; clone size: once; CDR3 protein: CASLTGDGSNQPQHF; CDR3 DNA: TGTGCCAGTCTTACAGGGGACGGTAGCAATCAGCCCCAGCATTTT
D gene: TRBD1; J gene: TRBJ1-1; V gene: TRBV7-9; clone size: -; CDR3 protein: CASSPRGVNTEAFF; CDR3 DNA: TGTGCCAGCAGCCCCAGGGGGGTGAACACTGAAGCTTTCTTT
D gene: TRBD1; J gene: TRBJ1-6; V gene: TRBV7-3; clone size: -; CDR3 protein: CASSRDRDNSPLHF; CDR3 DNA: TGTGCCAGCAGCCGGGACAGGGATAATTCACCCCTCCACTTT
D gene: -; J gene: TRBJ1-4; V gene: TRBV7-2; clone size: -; CDR3 protein: CASSLNGGIGEKLFF; CDR3 DNA: TGTGCCAGCAGCTTAAATGGGGGCATCGGTGAAAAACTGTTTTTT
D gene: TRBD1; J gene: TRBJ1-2; V gene: TRBV7-2; clone size: -; CDR3 protein: CASSLAQGGHYGYTF; CDR3 DNA: TGTGCCAGCAGCTTAGCCCAGGGGGGCCACTATGGCTACACCTTC
D gene: TRBD1; J gene: TRBJ1-6; V gene: TRBV5-4; clone size: -; CDR3 protein: CASSPRQGNSPLHF; CDR3 DNA: TGTGCCAGCAGTCCTAGACAGGGAAATTCACCCCTCCACTTT
D gene: -; J gene: TRBJ1-2; V gene: TRBV6-2/TRBV6-3; clone size: -; CDR3 protein: CASSYLLYGYTF; CDR3 DNA: TGTGCCAGCAGTTACCTTCTCTATGGCTACACCTTC
D gene: TRBD2; J gene: TRBJ2-1; V gene: TRBV10-1; clone size: -; CDR3 protein: CASSDPSGGANEQFF; CDR3 DNA: TGCGCCAGCAGTGATCCTAGCGGGGGGGCAAATGAGCAGTTCTTC
D gene: -; J gene: TRBJ2-2; V gene: TRBV4-1; clone size: -; CDR3 protein: CASSQVDNTGELFF; CDR3 DNA: TGCGCCAGCAGCCAAGTAGATAACACCGGGGAGCTGTTTTTT
D gene: -; J gene: TRBJ2-3; V gene: TRBV5-1; clone size: -; CDR3 protein: CASSSSDTQYF; CDR3 DNA: TGCGCCAGCAGCTCATCAGATACGCAGTATTTT
D gene: TRBD1; J gene: TRBJ2-7; V gene: TRBV11-3; clone size: -; CDR3 protein: CASSLGTGLSYEQYF; CDR3 DNA: TGTGCCAGCAGCTTAGGGACAGGGCTCTCCTACGAGCAGTACTTC
D gene: -; J gene: TRBJ1-2; V gene: TRBV6-2/TRBV6-3; clone size: -; CDR3 protein: CASSYGQGNYGYTF; CDR3 DNA: TGTGCCAGCAGTTACGGCCAGGGTAACTATGGCTACACCTTC
D gene: TRBD1; J gene: TRBJ1-2; V gene: TRBV11-2; clone size: -; CDR3 protein: CASSPRDSSNYGYTF; CDR3 DNA: TGTGCCAGCAGCCCACGGGACAGTTCTAACTATGGCTACACCTTC
D gene: TRBD2; J gene: TRBJ2-1; V gene: TRBV27; clone size: -; CDR3 protein: CASSTGLAGTIYNEQFF; CDR3 DNA: TGTGCCAGCAGTACAGGACTAGCGGGGACAATCTACAATGAGCAGTTCTTC
D gene: TRBD1; J gene: TRBJ1-1; V gene: TRBV7-9; clone size: few; CDR3 protein: CASSWGQKNTEAFF; CDR3 DNA: TGTGCCAGCAGCTGGGGACAGAAGAACACTGAAGCTTTCTTT
D gene: -; J gene: TRBJ1-1; V gene: TRBV27; clone size: -; CDR3 protein: CASSLWGGRTEAFF; CDR3 DNA: TGTGCCAGCAGTTTATGGGGGGGAAGGACTGAAGCTTTCTTT
D gene: -; J gene: TRBJ2-7; V gene: TRBV10-3; clone size: -; CDR3 protein: CAIRTRYEQYF; CDR3 DNA: TGTGCCATCAGGACAAGGTACGAGCAGTACTTC
D gene: -; J gene: TRBJ2-1; V gene: TRBV11-2; clone size: -; CDR3 protein: CASSLGHGEQFF; CDR3 DNA: TGTGCCAGCAGCTTAGGGCATGGTGAGCAGTTCTTC
D gene: TRBD1; J gene: TRBJ2-3; V gene: TRBV6-5; clone size: -; CDR3 protein: CASSSGQGGADTQYF; CDR3 DNA: TGTGCCAGCAGTTCGGGACAGGGTGGCGCAGATACGCAGTATTTT
D gene: TRBD2; J gene: TRBJ2-7; V gene: TRBV6-2/TRBV6-3; clone size: -; CDR3 protein: CASSLGTTYEQYF; CDR3 DNA: TGTGCCAGCAGTTTGGGGACTACTTACGAGCAGTACTTC
D gene: -; J gene: TRBJ1-6; V gene: TRBV14; clone size: once; CDR3 protein: CASSHGQILYNSPLHF; CDR3 DNA: TGTGCCAGCAGCCACGGACAGATTTTATATAATTCACCCCTCCACTTT